This T cell receptor beta chain was observed in a study of T cells after yellow fever vaccination. The sample holds a few counts of this clonotype. Its antigen is not known. Study-level points and caveats: Abundant clonotypes from the bulk population could get into FACS-sorted repertoires as contaminants. Although most clonotypes did not, a small share appeared in both CD4 and CD8 compartments. Booster samples showed a return of most primary-vaccination clones (around 96% CD4, 85% to 90% CD8).

CDR1 SGHKS and CDR2 YYEKEE come from the germline V gene (reference sequence). This CDR3 has 11 residues. The V gene lost 0 bases and the J gene lost 7 bases, with 4 bases spanning the gap. In making TCR cDNA, 5'RACE template switching added a universal primer site and UMIs to it. TCRdb re-analysed the 5' RACE reads in MiXCR, keeping a single row per CDR3 protein. The sample contains around 530,000 distinct CDR3 sequences, about 17% of which appear only once. The clonotype comes from a man between 18 and 29 years old who received the YFV17D yellow fever vaccine. The chain is built from TRBV5-5 and TRBJ1-2, with unresolved D. The sequences come from PBMCs, collected around 5 days after the first yellow fever vaccination. CDR3 coding DNA: TGTGCCAGCAGCTTGGAGATTGGCTACACCTTC. This encodes CASSLEIGYTF.